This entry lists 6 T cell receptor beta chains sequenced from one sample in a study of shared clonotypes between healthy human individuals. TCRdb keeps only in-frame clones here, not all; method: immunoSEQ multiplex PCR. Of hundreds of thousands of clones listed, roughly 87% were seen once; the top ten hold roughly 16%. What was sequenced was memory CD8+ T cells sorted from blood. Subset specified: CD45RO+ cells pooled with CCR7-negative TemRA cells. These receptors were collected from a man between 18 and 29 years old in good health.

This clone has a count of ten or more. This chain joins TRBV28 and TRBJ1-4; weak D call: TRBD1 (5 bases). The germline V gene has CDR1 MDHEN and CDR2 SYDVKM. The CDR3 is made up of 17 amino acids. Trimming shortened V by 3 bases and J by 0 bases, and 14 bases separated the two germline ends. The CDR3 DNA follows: TGTGCCAGCAGTTTCCGTGGGGCAGAAGCAACTAATGAAAAACTGTTTTTT. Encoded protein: CASSFRGAEATNEKLFF.

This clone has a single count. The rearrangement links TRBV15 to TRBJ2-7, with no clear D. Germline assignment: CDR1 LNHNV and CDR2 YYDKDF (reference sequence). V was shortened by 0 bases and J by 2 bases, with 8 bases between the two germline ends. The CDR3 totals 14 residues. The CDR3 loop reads CATSRERTTYEQYF. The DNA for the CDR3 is TGTGCCACCAGCAGAGAACGCACAACCTACGAGCAGTACTTC.

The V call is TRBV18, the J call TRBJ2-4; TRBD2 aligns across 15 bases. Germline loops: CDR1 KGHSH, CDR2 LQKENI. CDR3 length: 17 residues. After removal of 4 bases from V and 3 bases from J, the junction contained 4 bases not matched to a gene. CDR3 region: CASSLGLAGGYKNIQYF. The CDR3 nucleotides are TGTGCCAGCTCACTCGGACTAGCGGGGGGGTACAAAAACATTCAGTACTTC.

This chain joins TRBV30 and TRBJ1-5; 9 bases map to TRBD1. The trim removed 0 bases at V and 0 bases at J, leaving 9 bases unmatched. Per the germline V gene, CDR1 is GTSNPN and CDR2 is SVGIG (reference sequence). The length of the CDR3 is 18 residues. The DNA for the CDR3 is TGTGCCTGGAGTGTAAGGGACAGGGCCGCATTTAGCAATCAGCCCCAGCATTTT. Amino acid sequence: CAWSVRDRAAFSNQPQHF.

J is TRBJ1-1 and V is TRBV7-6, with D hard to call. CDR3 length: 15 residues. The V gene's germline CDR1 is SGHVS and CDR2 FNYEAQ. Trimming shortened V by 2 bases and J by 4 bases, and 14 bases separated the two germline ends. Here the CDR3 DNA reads TGTGCCAGCAGCTTAACCGCGATAATCAGCACTGAAGCTTTCTTT. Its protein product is CASSLTAIISTEAFF.

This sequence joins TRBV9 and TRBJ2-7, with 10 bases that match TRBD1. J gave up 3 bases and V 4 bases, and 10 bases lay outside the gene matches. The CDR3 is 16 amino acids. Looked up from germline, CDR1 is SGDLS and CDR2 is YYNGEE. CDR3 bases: TGTGCCAGCAGCCCTCGTCCCGGGACAGGGGTCTACGAGCAGTACTTC. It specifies CASSPRPGTGVYEQYF.